These T cell receptor beta chains were read from a single sample in a study of cytomegalovirus exposure and HLA in healthy donors. Sequencing used immunoSEQ multiplex PCR; TCRdb keeps in-frame clones, though not all of them. The sample lists about 150,000 clones; over 80% were seen once. Sequences were obtained from PBMCs. These receptors all stem from a male donor in good health and CMV-seronegative. The CDR3 runs from the conserved cysteine through the conserved F or W. D genes are given only for firm matches. Clone size is shown for a subset of rows, as once, few, many or a class of expanded clone.

>17|TRBD1|TRBV18|TRBJ1-2|-
CASSPVPGQGANYGYTF
TGTGCCAGCTCACCTGTCCCGGGACAGGGCGCTAACTATGGCTACACCTTC
>15|TRBD1|TRBV27|TRBJ2-7|-
CASSETGTGAYEQYF
TGTGCCAGCAGTGAAACCGGGACAGGGGCCTACGAGCAGTACTTC
>15|TRBD2|TRBV7-9|TRBJ2-5|once
CASSLGLAGGETQYF
TGTGCCAGCAGCTTAGGACTAGCGGGAGGAGAGACCCAGTACTTC
>15|TRBD1|TRBV5-1|TRBJ2-1|once
CASNSRDRGYNEQFF
TGCGCCAGCAATAGCCGGGACAGGGGTTACAATGAGCAGTTCTTC
>15|TRBD1|TRBV5-1|TRBJ1-1|-
CASSAWDRGGTEAFF
TGCGCCAGCAGCGCCTGGGACAGGGGGGGCACTGAAGCTTTCTTT
>15|TRBD1|TRBV7-2|TRBJ1-1|-
CASSRRTGGDTEAFF
TGTGCCAGCAGCAGACGCACAGGGGGGGACACTGAAGCTTTCTTT
>16|TRBD2|TRBV11-2|TRBJ2-1|-
CASSFLAGGGYNEQFF
TGTGCCAGCAGCTTTCTAGCGGGAGGTGGCTACAATGAGCAGTTCTTC
>13|-|TRBV5-8|TRBJ1-1|-
CASSLIYYTEAFF
TGTGCCAGCAGCTTGATCTACTACACTGAAGCTTTCTTT
>16|TRBD2|TRBV5-1|TRBJ2-1|-
CASSLTSGGDYNEQFF
TGCGCCAGCAGCCTGACAAGCGGGGGGGACTACAATGAGCAGTTCTTC
>15|-|TRBV4-2|TRBJ2-1|-
CASSPRSAGGNEQFF
TGTGCCAGCAGCCCAAGATCAGCGGGTGGCAATGAGCAGTTCTTC
>15|TRBD1|TRBV6-5|TRBJ1-1|-
CASIEFSGTGTEAFF
TGTGCCAGTATTGAGTTTTCCGGGACAGGGACCGAAGCTTTCTTT
>15|-|TRBV5-4|TRBJ2-7|-
CASTLPGPGNYEQYF
TGTGCCAGCACCCTACCCGGGCCCGGGAACTACGAGCAGTACTTC
>15|TRBD2|TRBV6-1|TRBJ2-7|-
CASSETGGGAYEQYF
TGTGCCAGCAGTGAGACTGGCGGGGGGGCCTACGAGCAGTACTTC